This TCR beta chain appears in the sequencing data of a study of shared clonotypes between healthy human individuals. Study results and caveats: Estimated richness values were generally larger in naive subsets than in memory subsets.

As for this clone: Its target is not known.

Libraries were prepared by immunoSEQ multiplex PCR; TCRdb keeps only in-frame clonotypes and omits some of them. The sample contains around 2.5 million clones, over 85% of which appear only once. The germline gives CDR1 SGHDN, CDR2 FVKESK. Trimming cost V 3 bases and J 9 bases, with 18 bases left between them. The CDR3 length is 15 residues. The clonotype originates from a man between 18 and 35 years old in good health. Some clones in this sample may be carry-over from other donors' samples. Sequencing was done on a sample of naive CD4+ T cells from PBMCs. Subset described: CD45RA+ positively selected. The chain combines TRBV14 with TRBJ2-1; the D is unclear. CDR3 nucleotide sequence: TGTGCCAGCAGCCAGATAAGTGACATATCCCCTGAGCAGTTCTTC. Amino acids: CASSQISDISPEQFF.